Below, 27 T cell receptor beta chains from the same sample are listed, as sequenced in a study of identical twins. Via MiXCR, TCRdb re-called the 5' RACE reads, giving one row per CDR3 protein. Of 1.5 million to 2 million distinct CDR3 sequences in the sample, under 35% were seen once. The sample taken for sequencing was cord blood. The receptors here all came from a newborn girl in good health.

The chain is built from TRBV4-2 and TRBJ2-2; D not certain. The length of the CDR3 is 15 residues. Germline lookup yields CDR1 LGHNA and CDR2 YNFKEQ. Trimming pared 0 bases from V and 7 bases from J, leaving 12 bases between. The CDR3, as DNA: TGTGCCAGCAGCCAAGATTTTGGTAGAAGCGGGGAGCTGTTTTTT. It encodes CASSQDFGRSGELFF.

This clonotype was seen more than once but under ten times. This rearrangement joins TRBV2 to TRBJ1-5; 7 bases fit TRBD1. This CDR3 has 14 amino acids. V shed 7 bases, J shed 3 bases, and the junction held 6 bases outside the gene matches. Per germline, CDR1 SNHLY and CDR2 FYNNEI. CDR3 amino acids: CASTKGAVNQPQHF. CDR3 coding DNA: TGTGCCAGCACCAAGGGGGCCGTCAATCAGCCCCAGCATTTT.

This clonotype was seen a few times. CDR3 sequence reads: CASRVGQGADTQYF. DNA for the CDR3: TGTGCCAGCAGAGTGGGACAGGGGGCCGATACGCAGTATTTT. V and J are TRBV12-3 or TRBV12-4 and TRBJ2-3; 12 bases fit TRBD1. V was clipped by 6 bases and J by 6 bases; unmatched bases: 4. The CDR3 has 14 residues.

This clonotype turned up a few times. The rearrangement uses TRBV12-3 or TRBV12-4 and TRBJ2-1; the D gene is possibly TRBD2 (6 bases). The V gene lost 5 bases and the J gene lost 0 bases, with 17 bases spanning the gap. The CDR3 is 17 amino acids. The CDR3 bases are TGTGCCAGCAGTAACACAATTCCCGGGAGCTCCTACAATGAGCAGTTCTTC. Translating gives CASSNTIPGSSYNEQFF.

This clonotype was seen a few times. The V gene is TRBV20-1, the J gene TRBJ2-7, with 10 bases identical to TRBD1. V shed 3 bases, J shed 3 bases, and the junction held 5 bases outside the gene matches. Germline CDR1 is DFQATT and CDR2 is SNEGSKA (reference sequence). The CDR3 totals 14 residues. The CDR3: CSASDRGPHYEQYF. As DNA, the CDR3 is TGCAGTGCTAGTGACAGGGGGCCCCACTACGAGCAGTACTTC.

Only a few counts were recorded for this clonotype. V usage is TRBV24-1 and J usage is TRBJ2-3; a weak D match, TRBD2 (6 bases). Trimming cost V 4 bases and J 0 bases, with 13 bases left between them. There are 16 residues in the CDR3. Germline CDR1 is KGHDR and CDR2 is SFDVKD. DNA of the CDR3: TGTGCCACCAGTGACCAAGGAGGGGCTAGCACAGATACGCAGTATTTT. It encodes CATSDQGGASTDTQYF.

The V gene is TRBV20-1, the J gene TRBJ2-3; TRBD2 matches at 9 bases. V lost 3 bases, J lost 7 bases, and 8 bases stayed unmatched. The CDR3 loop spans 14 amino acids. CDR1 and CDR2 from the germline V gene are DFQATT and SNEGSKA (reference sequence). This chain's CDR3 is CSASRLADVNTQYF. As DNA, the CDR3 is TGCAGTGCTAGTCGACTAGCGGACGTCAATACGCAGTATTTT.

This clonotype was detected a few times. V and J are TRBV4-2 and TRBJ2-3, with D maybe TRBD2 (6 bases). V shed 0 bases and J shed 1 base, with 11 bases lying between them. This CDR3 is 16 amino acids long. Germline assignment: CDR1 LGHNA and CDR2 YNFKEQ. CDR3: CASSQDREQGTDTQYF. CDR3 sequence (DNA): TGTGCCAGCAGCCAAGATCGGGAGCAAGGCACAGATACGCAGTATTTT.

The chain uses TRBV20-1 and TRBJ2-7; TRBD2 is a possible D gene (5 bases). The germline V gene has CDR1 DFQATT and CDR2 SNEGSKA (reference sequence). This CDR3 spans 14 amino acids. With 6 bases removed from V and 3 bases from J, the gap between germline ends came to 18 bases. CDR3 bases: TGCAGTGCACCGACGGGGTTCAGTTTCTACGAGCAGTACTTC. It is translated as CSAPTGFSFYEQYF.

This sequence joins TRBV2 and TRBJ2-1; 8 bases match TRBD2. CDR1 is SNHLY, CDR2 FYNNEI, per germline. CDR3 length: 15 residues. Trimming removed 5 bases from V and 3 bases from J; junction bases left unmatched: 6. The CDR3 sequence: CASSSGRADYNEQFF. As DNA, the CDR3 is TGTGCCAGCAGTTCCGGGAGGGCCGACTACAATGAGCAGTTCTTC.

This clonotype was seen a handful of times. The gene calls are TRBV5-4 and TRBJ2-4; 12 nucleotides line up with TRBD2. The CDR3 length is 17 residues. V lost 4 bases and J lost 0; bases outside the gene matches: 5. The germline V gene has CDR1 SGHNT and CDR2 YYREEE (reference sequence). The CDR3 sequence: CASSPGTSGLAKNIQYF. In DNA form, the CDR3 reads TGTGCCAGCAGCCCAGGGACTAGCGGGCTAGCCAAAAACATTCAGTACTTC.

The V and J genes are TRBV15 and TRBJ2-3; no clear D gene. The CDR3 extends over 19 amino acids. Trimming stripped 0 bases from V and 0 bases from J, with 19 bases between. Looked up from germline, CDR1 is LNHNV and CDR2 is YYDKDF (reference sequence). CDR3 nucleotide sequence: TGTGCCACCAGCAGAGATCTTTACGTCGCCGCCTCTAGCACAGATACGCAGTATTTT. Amino acid sequence: CATSRDLYVAASSTDTQYF.

This clonotype was found a few times. The rearrangement links TRBV4-2 to TRBJ2-3; TRBD2 matches at 7 bases. The CDR3 has 14 residues. CDR1 is LGHNA and CDR2 is YNFKEQ in the germline V gene. After removal of 3 bases from V and 4 bases from J, the junction contained 4 bases not matched to a gene. The CDR3 nucleotides read TGTGCCAGCAGCCATACTAGCGATCCAGATACGCAGTATTTT. Its protein is CASSHTSDPDTQYF.

This chain connects TRBV3-1 to TRBJ2-7, with D perhaps matching TRBD1 or TRBD2 (5 bases each). The germline V and J ends were trimmed by 5 bases and 0 bases, with 11 bases remaining between them. Germline lookup yields CDR1 LGHDT and CDR2 YNNKEL (reference sequence). This CDR3 has 14 residues. CDR3 loop: CASSDTGLSYEQYF. CDR3 DNA sequence: TGTGCCAGCAGCGATACAGGACTCTCCTACGAGCAGTACTTC.

A remark on this clonotype: This may be a read error: a much more frequent sequence differs by one nucleotide. The CDR3 DNA is TGTGCCGGCAGCGTAGCGGTCTTTACCACAGATACGCAGTATTTT. Translating gives CAGSVAVFTTDTQYF. V is TRBV5-6 and J is TRBJ2-3; a weak D match, TRBD2 (6 bases). CDR3 length: 15 residues. CDR1 and CDR2 (germline): SGHDT, YYEEEE. Looking up the rest from reference TRBV5-6 and TRBJ2-3 gives the full variable domain: DAGVTQSPTHLIKTRGQQVTLRCSPKSGHDTVSWYQQALGQGPQFIFQYYEEEERQRGNFPDRFSGHQFPNYSSELNVNALLLGDSALYLCAGSVAVFTTDTQYFGPGTRLTVL.

The rearrangement joins TRBV20-1 to TRBJ1-2; D ambiguous. The CDR3 contains 10 residues. The germline V and J ends were trimmed by 3 bases and 6 bases, with 5 bases remaining between them. CDR1 and CDR2 from the germline V gene are DFQATT and SNEGSKA (reference sequence). In DNA, the CDR3 is TGCAGTGCTAGGTTCAATGGCTACACCTTC. It specifies CSARFNGYTF.

This clonotype was detected ten times or more. The rearrangement joins TRBV6-5 to TRBJ2-4, with TRBD2 matching over 8 bases. Germline values: CDR1 MNHEY, CDR2 SVGAGI. Trimming took 2 bases from V and 7 from J; bases not matched to a gene: 4. This CDR3 is 14 amino acids long. In DNA form, the CDR3 reads TGTGCCAGCAGTTACCCGGGACTAGGGAACATTCAGTACTTC. This translates into CASSYPGLGNIQYF.

The rearrangement joins TRBV10-3 to TRBJ2-7; possible D gene TRBD2, 5 bases. The CDR3 runs 15 residues. The germline V and J ends were trimmed by 8 bases and 0 bases, with 17 bases remaining between them. Germline V lookup: CDR1 ENHRY, CDR2 SYGVKD. DNA for the CDR3: TGTGCCATCGGAGACCAGGACGGAGGCTCCTACGAGCAGTACTTC. Protein: CAIGDQDGGSYEQYF.

The chain carries TRBV14 and TRBJ1-2; D gene unclear. The germline V gene has CDR1 SGHDN and CDR2 FVKESK. Trimming left V 5 bases short and J 8 bases short, with 15 bases between. This CDR3 has 13 amino acids. The CDR3 DNA reads TGTGCCAGCAGCTGGGCCACAGTAGGAGGCTACACCTTC. Translated, it gives CASSWATVGGYTF.

The chain uses TRBV12-3 or TRBV12-4 and TRBJ2-1, with D possibly matching TRBD2 (5 bases). The CDR3 covers 17 residues. The V and J ends lost 0 bases and 2 bases respectively, with 14 bases between them. CDR3 nucleotides: TGTGCCAGCAGTTTAGCGCGGATCGTGAGGGCCTACAATGAGCAGTTCTTC. Translation: CASSLARIVRAYNEQFF.

This clonotype was detected a few times. The chain couples TRBV20-1 to TRBJ2-7, with D uncertain. Germline loops: CDR1 DFQATT, CDR2 SNEGSKA (reference sequence). V lost 0 bases and J 2 bases, leaving 8 bases between the germline ends. The CDR3 totals 13 residues. CDR3 coding DNA: TGCAGTGCTAGAGAATCTGGCCCCTACGAGCAGTACTTC. This codes for CSARESGPYEQYF.

This clonotype has just a few counts. The chain couples TRBV20-1 to TRBJ2-4, with a tentative D call TRBD2 (6 bases). The tail of the sequence fits TRBJ2-7 better, so the J call may be wrong. There are 16 residues in the CDR3. Germline V gives CDR1 DFQATT, CDR2 SNEGSKA (reference sequence). This chain's CDR3 is CSARDLRRDFTYEQYF. The CDR3 DNA reads as TGCAGTGCTAGAGACCTCCGCCGGGACTTCACCTACGAGCAGTACTTC.

The gene calls are TRBV25-1 and TRBJ1-1; no definite D call. This CDR3 contains 15 residues. The V end lost 4 bases, the J end lost 1 base, and 13 bases lay between the germline ends. Germline V lookup: CDR1 MGHDK, CDR2 SYGVNS. The CDR3 spells CASSGSIFTNTEAFF. The CDR3 DNA reads TGTGCCAGCAGTGGCTCCATCTTTACGAACACTGAAGCTTTCTTT.

This sequence joins TRBV20-1 and TRBJ2-5; TRBD1 or TRBD2 may be the D gene (6 bases each). The CDR3 covers 13 residues. Trimming stripped 7 bases from V and 3 bases from J, with 15 bases between. Germline CDR1 reads DFQATT; CDR2 reads SNEGSKA (reference sequence). The CDR3 protein is CSGRWGAEETQYF. In DNA form, the CDR3 reads TGCAGTGGTCGGTGGGGGGCGGAAGAGACCCAGTACTTC.

The genes are TRBV20-1 and TRBJ2-7; 12 nucleotides match TRBD2. The CDR3 is 15 residues long. J was trimmed by 3 bases and V by 6 bases; bases with no gene match: 9. CDR1 and CDR2 from the germline V gene are DFQATT and SNEGSKA (reference sequence). CDR3 sequence: CSAPLAGGNGYEQYF. The CDR3, as DNA: TGCAGTGCGCCACTAGCGGGAGGTAATGGCTACGAGCAGTACTTC.

J is TRBJ2-5 and V is TRBV27; 8 nucleotides line up with TRBD1. The J call is doubtful: the DNA matches TRBJ2-7 better. CDR3 size: 16 residues. Germline values: CDR1 MNHEY, CDR2 SMNVEV (reference sequence). CDR3 coding DNA: TGTGCCAGCAGCCGTGACTACAGGGGGATTTCCTACGAGCAGTACTTC. This gives the protein CASSRDYRGISYEQYF.

The CDR3 region has the DNA TGTGCCAGCAGCCAAGATCCGGGGGGCTCGGTCGACGAGCAGTACTTC. Protein sequence: CASSQDPGGSVDEQYF. This rearrangement joins TRBV4-2 to TRBJ2-4, with D possibly TRBD2 on 7 matching bases. The J call may be mistaken, given a closer DNA end match to TRBJ2-7. The CDR3 totals 16 residues. Germline CDR1 reads LGHNA; CDR2 reads YNFKEQ.